One sample yielded the 24 T cell receptor beta chains listed below, sequenced in a study of early T cells in non-severe SARS-CoV-2 infection. TCRdb re-derived calls from the 5' RACE reads in MiXCR, one entry per CDR3 protein. The repertoire has some 57,000 distinct CDR3 sequences, around 9.3% of them found once; the top ten carry approximately 4%. The specimen was whole blood, collected at baseline. Receptors were obtained from an adult who was a healthcare worker with PCR-confirmed SARS-CoV-2 infection or an uninfected control (not recorded which).

The chain recombines TRBV28 with TRBJ2-4, with D hard to call. This CDR3 region has 14 residues. Trimming cost V 8 bases and J 2 bases, with 13 bases left between them. Germline V gene sequence: CDR1 MDHEN, CDR2 SYDVKM. The CDR3 protein is CASSWAKTKNIQYF. In DNA form, the CDR3 reads TGTGCCAGCTCCTGGGCCAAAACCAAAAACATTCAGTACTTC.

The table lists this clonotype with a few counts. V and J are TRBV7-9 and TRBJ2-3, with D perhaps TRBD1 or TRBD2 (5 bases each). Per the germline V gene, CDR1 is SEHNR and CDR2 is FQNEAQ (reference sequence). Trimming removed 2 bases from V and 5 bases from J, with 17 bases in between. This CDR3 has 16 amino acids. The CDR3 loop is CASSLNPGLAIDTQYF. The CDR3 nucleotides are TGTGCCAGCAGCTTAAATCCGGGGCTAGCAATAGATACGCAGTATTTT.

V gene TRBV6-6 combines with J gene TRBJ2-3; no reliable D call. Germline-derived CDR1 and CDR2 are MNHNY and SVGAGI (reference sequence). The CDR3 is made up of 15 amino acids. With 2 bases removed from V and 4 bases from J, the gap between germline ends came to 13 bases. The CDR3 nucleotides are TGTGCCAGCAGTTACCCGGTAGCTGGTGCAGATACGCAGTATTTT. Protein: CASSYPVAGADTQYF.

The sample holds many counts of this clonotype. The rearrangement joins TRBV19 to TRBJ2-4, with D possibly being TRBD1 (5 bases). The germline V and J ends were trimmed by 7 bases and 2 bases, with 15 bases remaining between them. Germline V gives CDR1 LNHDA, CDR2 SQIVND (reference sequence). The CDR3 length is 15 residues. CDR3 protein: CASNPGQGTKNIQYF. The CDR3 DNA is TGTGCCAGTAACCCCGGTCAGGGAACCAAAAACATTCAGTACTTC.

This clonotype was counted many times. The chain employs TRBV7-3 and TRBJ2-1, with 7 bases identical to TRBD2. The CDR3 spans 13 residues. V lost 4 bases and J lost 8; bases outside the gene matches: 5. Germline V lookup: CDR1 SGHTA, CDR2 FQGTGA. The CDR3 here is CASSSGGGYEQFF. The CDR3 nucleotides read TGTGCCAGCAGCTCCGGCGGGGGTTATGAGCAGTTCTTC.

This clonotype was seen at least ten times. The chain uses TRBV3-1 and TRBJ2-6, with D hard to call. Trimming cost V 4 bases and J 4 bases, with 8 bases left between them. This CDR3 has 14 residues. CDR1 and CDR2 (germline): LGHDT, YNNKEL (reference sequence). CDR3 sequence reads: CASSPASGANVLTF. In DNA form, the CDR3 reads TGTGCCAGCAGCCCTGCTTCGGGGGCCAACGTCCTGACTTTC.

The chain combines TRBV30 with TRBJ1-4, with D hard to call. V dropped 1 base and J dropped 5 bases, with 5 bases sitting between them. The CDR3 runs to 12 residues. From germline, CDR1 is GTSNPN and CDR2 SVGIG (reference sequence). The DNA for the CDR3 is TGTGCCTGGAGTGAGAGAAATGAAAAACTGTTTTTT. Protein: CAWSERNEKLFF.

V gene TRBV29-1 combines with J gene TRBJ2-3; the D gene is possibly TRBD1 (5 bases). Trimming cost V 4 bases and J 3 bases, with 17 bases left between them. This CDR3 contains 15 residues. Per the germline V gene, CDR1 is SQVTM and CDR2 is ANQGSEA. The CDR3 reads CSVVYPGRRTDTQYF. Written as DNA, the CDR3 is TGCAGCGTTGTATATCCAGGGCGTCGAACAGATACGCAGTATTTT.

The chain links TRBV20-1 to TRBJ2-3; D remains ambiguous. Germline values: CDR1 DFQATT, CDR2 SNEGSKA (reference sequence). The CDR3 has 13 residues. With 1 base removed from V and 5 bases from J, the gap between germline ends came to 10 bases. The CDR3 coding sequence is TGCAGTGCTAGAGTGCCTGTTAAAGATACGCAGTATTTT. Amino acid sequence: CSARVPVKDTQYF.

The chain uses TRBV5-6 and TRBJ1-6; D is undetermined. The V gene's germline CDR1 is SGHDT and CDR2 YYEEEE. The CDR3 length is 16 residues. The V end was cut by 1 base, the J end by 7 bases, with 15 bases between. CDR3 loop: CASSLRNTPRNSPLHF. The DNA for the CDR3 is TGTGCCAGCAGCTTGAGAAACACTCCCAGGAATTCACCCCTCCACTTT.

This clonotype was counted ten times or more. This sequence joins TRBV7-8 and TRBJ2-7; D is possibly TRBD1 or TRBD2 (5 bases each). CDR3 length: 17 amino acids. V gave up 5 bases and J gave up 0 bases, with 20 bases separating them. The germline V gene has CDR1 SGHVS and CDR2 FQNEAQ. The CDR3 bases are TGTGCCAGCAGCCCCACCGGGACCGGCTTCAGCTCCTACGAGCAGTACTTC. It encodes CASSPTGTGFSSYEQYF.

This clonotype was recorded a few times. Written as DNA, the CDR3 is TGTGCCAGCAGGGGTTTCAGCGCCTACGAGCAGTACTTC. It translates to CASRGFSAYEQYF. This sequence joins TRBV7-9 and TRBJ2-7; D uncertain. CDR1 and CDR2 (germline): SEHNR, FQNEAQ (reference sequence). With 6 bases removed from V and 2 bases from J, the gap between germline ends came to 11 bases. The CDR3 contains 13 residues.

This clonotype has only a few counts. The chain has TRBV6-6 and TRBJ1-6; 8 nucleotides agree with TRBD1. This CDR3 has 13 amino acids. Trimming cost V 6 bases and J 8 bases; bases outside gene matches: 3. Germline CDR1 reads MNHNY; CDR2 reads SVGAGI (reference sequence). The CDR3 reads CASRDRVDSPLHF. CDR3 nucleotides: TGTGCCAGCAGGGACAGGGTAGATTCACCCCTCCACTTT.

The chain couples TRBV28 to TRBJ1-4, with D unresolved. The CDR3 covers 17 residues. Per the germline V gene, CDR1 is MDHEN and CDR2 is SYDVKM. V was trimmed by 7 bases and J by 2 bases, leaving 20 bases between them. The CDR3 loop is CASIRTGQQFTNEKLFF. CDR3 in DNA: TGTGCCAGCATCAGAACGGGTCAACAGTTCACTAATGAAAAACTGTTTTTT.

This clonotype was seen ten or more times. The V call is TRBV4-1, the J call TRBJ1-5, with D possibly matching TRBD1 (6 bases). The germline V gene encodes CDR1 MGHRA and CDR2 YSYEKL. The CDR3 totals 17 residues. Trimming removed 2 bases at V and 6 bases at J, with 20 bases between. The CDR3 here is CASSQRTDPRSGQPQHF. The CDR3 region has the DNA TGCGCCAGCAGCCAACGGACAGACCCCCGGAGCGGTCAGCCCCAGCATTTT.

The table lists this clonotype with a few counts. The chain has TRBV7-3 and TRBJ2-2; D is unclear. The CDR3 sequence is 11 residues long. Germline values: CDR1 SGHTA, CDR2 FQGTGA. The V and J ends lost 5 bases and 5 bases respectively, with 3 bases between them. CDR3 protein: CASSQTGELFF. The CDR3 nucleotides read TGTGCCAGCAGCCAAACCGGGGAGCTGTTTTTT.

This clonotype was observed a handful of times. V gene TRBV19 combines with J gene TRBJ2-1, with D possibly called TRBD1 or TRBD2 (5 bases each). Trimming shortened V by 7 bases and J by 4 bases, and 14 bases separated the two germline ends. Germline lookup yields CDR1 LNHDA and CDR2 SQIVND (reference sequence). The CDR3 runs 14 residues. In DNA form, the CDR3 reads TGTGCCAGTAATTGGGACGGTGCTTACAATGAGCAGTTCTTC. This translates into CASNWDGAYNEQFF. Using reference TRBV19 and TRBJ2-1 for the parts outside the CDR3, the full variable domain is DGGITQSPKYLFRKEGQNVTLSCEQNLNHDAMYWYRQDPGQGLRLIYYSQIVNDFQKGDIAEGYSVSREKKESFPLTVTSAQKNPTAFYLCASNWDGAYNEQFFGPGTRLTVL.

The chain uses TRBV5-1 and TRBJ2-7; 12 bases map to TRBD2. CDR1 is SGHRS, CDR2 YFSETQ, per germline. This CDR3 has 15 amino acids. V dropped 2 bases and J dropped 2; count of bases not matched to a gene: 2. The CDR3 nucleotides read TGCGCCAGCAGCTTACGGACTAGCGGGACCTACGAGCAGTACTTC. It yields the protein CASSLRTSGTYEQYF.

This clonotype appeared many times. The rearrangement joins TRBV5-1 to TRBJ2-7, with 10 bases that match TRBD1. The CDR3 runs 15 residues. With 0 bases clipped from V and 4 bases from J, the junction kept 4 bases outside the gene matches. Germline values: CDR1 SGHRS, CDR2 YFSETQ. CDR3 nucleotides: TGCGCCAGCAGCTTGGGACAGGGGGCTTCGTACGAGCAGTACTTC. It yields the protein CASSLGQGASYEQYF.

The CDR3 loop is CATSIGTPSSYEQYF. DNA of the CDR3: TGTGCCACCAGCATCGGGACACCGAGCTCCTACGAGCAGTACTTC. This chain uses TRBV15 with TRBJ2-7; perhaps TRBD1 as D (6 bases). Germline assignment: CDR1 LNHNV and CDR2 YYDKDF (reference sequence). The CDR3 covers 15 residues. Trimming cost V 4 bases and J 0 bases, with 13 bases left between them.

This clonotype was seen a few times. The chain has TRBV7-9 and TRBJ1-6; a possible D gene is TRBD1 (6 bases). V was cut by 5 bases and J by 6 bases, with 14 bases left in between. This CDR3 has 15 amino acids. The germline CDR1 and CDR2 sequences are SEHNR and FQNEAQ (reference sequence). The CDR3: CASSRARGGNSPLHF. For the CDR3, the DNA is TGTGCCAGCAGCCGTGCTAGGGGGGGTAATTCACCCCTCCACTTT.

The V call is TRBV29-1, the J call TRBJ2-3, with 8 positions matching TRBD2. CDR1 is SQVTM and CDR2 is ANQGSEA in the germline V gene. The CDR3 has 15 amino acids. After removal of 7 bases from V and 1 base from J, the junction contained 10 bases not matched to a gene. The CDR3 loop reads CSAVETSEGTDTQYF. DNA of the CDR3: TGCAGCGCAGTGGAGACTAGCGAGGGCACAGATACGCAGTATTTT.

This clonotype has only a few counts. The chain combines TRBV9 with TRBJ1-4, with TRBD1 as a possible D gene (5 bases). The germline gives CDR1 SGDLS, CDR2 YYNGEE. V lost 4 bases, J lost 8 bases, and 18 bases lay in between. The CDR3 is 15 amino acids. The DNA for the CDR3 is TGTGCCAGCAGCCCCCGGGCAGGGCATGAAGAAAAACTGTTTTTT. It yields the protein CASSPRAGHEEKLFF.

The chain is built from TRBV18 and TRBJ1-4; 9 bases match TRBD1. The V gene end was trimmed by 3 bases and the J gene end by 1 base; junction bases not matched to a gene: 0. The germline CDR1 and CDR2 sequences are KGHSH and LQKENI. The CDR3 runs 15 residues. CDR3 loop: CASSPGQGTNEKLFF. The CDR3, as DNA: TGTGCCAGCTCACCGGGACAGGGAACTAATGAAAAACTGTTTTTT.